The TCR beta chain described here comes from a study of blood T cell repertoires in COVID-19. The CDR3 loop spans 15 amino acids. Germline CDR1 is LGHDT and CDR2 is YNNKEL (reference sequence). Losses at the gene ends were 4 bases for V and 6 bases for J; bases not matched to a gene: 4. Measured with immunoSEQ multiplex PCR; TCRdb has only the in-frame clones, and not every one. The profile shows around 220,000 clones, under 85% of them singletons. Sample: peripheral blood. This sequence originates from a woman of 80 years or more with COVID-19, enrolled during active disease. The chain employs TRBV3-1 (or the pseudogene TRBV3-2) and TRBJ2-2, with TRBD1 matching 11 bases. CDR3 sequence reads: CASSPGTGGPGELFF. CDR3 DNA sequence: TGTGCCAGCAGCCCCGGGACAGGGGGTCCCGGGGAGCTGTTTTTT.